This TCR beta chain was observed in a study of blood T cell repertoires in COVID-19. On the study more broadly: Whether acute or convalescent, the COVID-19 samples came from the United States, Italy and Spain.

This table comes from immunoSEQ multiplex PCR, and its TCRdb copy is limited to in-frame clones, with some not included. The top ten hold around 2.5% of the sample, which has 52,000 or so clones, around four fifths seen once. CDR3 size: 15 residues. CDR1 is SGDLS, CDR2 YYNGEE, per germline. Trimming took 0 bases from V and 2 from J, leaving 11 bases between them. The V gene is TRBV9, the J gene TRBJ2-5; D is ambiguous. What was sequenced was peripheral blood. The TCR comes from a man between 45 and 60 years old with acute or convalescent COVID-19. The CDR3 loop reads CASSVGLSEQETQYF. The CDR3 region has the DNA TGTGCCAGCAGCGTAGGGCTGAGCGAGCAAGAGACCCAGTACTTC.